This T cell receptor (beta chain) was sequenced for a study of glioma-infiltrating T cells after dendritic cell vaccination. Study-wide context: Dendritic cell vaccine was injected intradermally three times, biweekly. Study-level results: Complete blood and tumor specimen sets were limited to few patients.

A note on this clone: Its target is unknown.

Primers: 60 V beta forward and 13 J beta reverse. Measured with immunoSEQ multiplex PCR; TCRdb has only the in-frame clones, and not every one. The data contain about 90,000 clones, 85% of them seen just once; the ten biggest clones take up 2.5% to 3.5%. The CDR3 is 18 amino acids. Germline V lookup: CDR1 SGHDT, CDR2 YYEEEE. J gave up 2 bases and V 3 bases, and 13 bases lay outside the gene matches. This specimen consisted of blood, obtained before dendritic cell vaccination. This sequence joins TRBV5-6 and TRBJ1-5; 8 positions agree with TRBD1. This clonotype was sampled from a human donor with glioblastoma. Here the CDR3 DNA reads TGTGCCAGCAGCTCCGGACAGGGCGGTTCGACCCGCAATCAGCCCCAGCATTTT. This codes for CASSSGQGGSTRNQPQHF.